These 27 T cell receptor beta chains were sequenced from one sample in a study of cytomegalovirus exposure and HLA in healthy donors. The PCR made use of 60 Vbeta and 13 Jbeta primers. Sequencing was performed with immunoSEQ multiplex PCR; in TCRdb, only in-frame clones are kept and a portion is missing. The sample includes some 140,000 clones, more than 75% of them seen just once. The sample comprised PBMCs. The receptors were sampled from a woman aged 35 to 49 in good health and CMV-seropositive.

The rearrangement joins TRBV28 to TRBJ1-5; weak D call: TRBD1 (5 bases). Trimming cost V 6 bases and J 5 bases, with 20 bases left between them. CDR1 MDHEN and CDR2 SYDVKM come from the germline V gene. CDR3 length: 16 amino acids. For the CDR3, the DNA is TGTGCCAGCAGCCCAGGTTCTGCAGGGCGACATCAGCCCCAGCATTTT. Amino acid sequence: CASSPGSAGRHQPQHF.

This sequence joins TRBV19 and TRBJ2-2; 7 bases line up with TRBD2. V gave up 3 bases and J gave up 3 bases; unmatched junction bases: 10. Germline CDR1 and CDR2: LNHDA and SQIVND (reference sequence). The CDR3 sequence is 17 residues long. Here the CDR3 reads CASSIKGGRWDTGELFF. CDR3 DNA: TGTGCCAGTAGTATTAAGGGAGGGAGATGGGACACCGGGGAGCTGTTTTTT.

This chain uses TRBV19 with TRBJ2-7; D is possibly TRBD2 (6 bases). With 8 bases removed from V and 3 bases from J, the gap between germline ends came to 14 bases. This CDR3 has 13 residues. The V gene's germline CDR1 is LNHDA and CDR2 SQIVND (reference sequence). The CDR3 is CASSRDWRYEQYF. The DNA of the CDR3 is TGTGCCAGTTCCCGGGACTGGCGCTACGAGCAGTACTTC.

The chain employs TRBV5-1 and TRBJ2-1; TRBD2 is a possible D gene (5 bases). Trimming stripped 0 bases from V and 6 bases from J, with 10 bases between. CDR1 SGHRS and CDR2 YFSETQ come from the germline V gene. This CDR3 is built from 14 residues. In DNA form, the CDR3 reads TGCGCCAGCAGCTTGGGGACTGGCTTCAATGAGCAGTTCTTC. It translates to CASSLGTGFNEQFF. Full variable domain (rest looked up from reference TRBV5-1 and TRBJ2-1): KAGVTQTPRYLIKTRGQQVTLSCSPISGHRSVSWYQQTPGQGLQFLFEYFSETQRNKGNFPGRFSGRQFSNSRSEMNVSTLELGDSALYLCASSLGTGFNEQFFGPGTRLTVL.

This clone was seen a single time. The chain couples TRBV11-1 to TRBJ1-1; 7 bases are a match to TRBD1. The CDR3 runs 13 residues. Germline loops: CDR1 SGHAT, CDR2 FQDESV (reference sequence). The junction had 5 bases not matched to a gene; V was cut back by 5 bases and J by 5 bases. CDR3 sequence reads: CASSRDRGTEAFF. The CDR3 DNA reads TGTGCCAGCAGCCGGGACAGAGGAACTGAAGCTTTCTTT.

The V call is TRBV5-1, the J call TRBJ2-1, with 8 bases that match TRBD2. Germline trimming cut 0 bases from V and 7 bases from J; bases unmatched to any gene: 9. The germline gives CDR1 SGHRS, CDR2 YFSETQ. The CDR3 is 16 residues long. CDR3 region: CASSLAPAGGRNEQFF. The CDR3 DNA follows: TGCGCCAGCAGCTTGGCCCCGGCGGGAGGTAGAAATGAGCAGTTCTTC.

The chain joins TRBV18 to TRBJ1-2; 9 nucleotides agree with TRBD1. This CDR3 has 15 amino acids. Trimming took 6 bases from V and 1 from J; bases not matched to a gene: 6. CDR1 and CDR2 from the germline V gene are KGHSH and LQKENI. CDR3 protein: CASSPGQGLNYGYTF. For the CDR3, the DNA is TGTGCCAGCTCCCCTGGACAGGGGCTTAACTATGGCTACACCTTC.

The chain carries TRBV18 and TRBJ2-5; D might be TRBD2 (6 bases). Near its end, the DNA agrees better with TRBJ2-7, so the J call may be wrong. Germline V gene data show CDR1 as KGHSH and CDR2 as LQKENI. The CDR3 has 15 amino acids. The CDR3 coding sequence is TGTGCCAGCTCACTTCTCGGGACTGCCACCTACGAGCAGTACTTC. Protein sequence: CASSLLGTATYEQYF.

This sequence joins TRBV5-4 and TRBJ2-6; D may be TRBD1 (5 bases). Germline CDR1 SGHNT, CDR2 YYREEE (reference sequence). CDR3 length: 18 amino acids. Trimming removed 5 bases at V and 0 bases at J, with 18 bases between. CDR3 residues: CASSVQLAGLSGANVLTF. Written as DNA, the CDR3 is TGTGCCAGCAGTGTACAGTTGGCAGGGCTCTCTGGGGCCAACGTCCTGACTTTC. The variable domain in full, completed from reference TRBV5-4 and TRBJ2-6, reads ETGVTQSPTHLIKTRGQQVTLRCSSQSGHNTVSWYQQALGQGPQFIFQYYREEENGRGNFPPRFSGLQFPNYSSELNVNALELDDSALYLCASSVQLAGLSGANVLTFGAGSRLTVL.

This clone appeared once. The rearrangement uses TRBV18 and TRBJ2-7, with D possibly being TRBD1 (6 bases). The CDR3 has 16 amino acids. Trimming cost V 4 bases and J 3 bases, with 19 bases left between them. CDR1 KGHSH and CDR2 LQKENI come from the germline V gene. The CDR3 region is CASSLRQASGGYEQYF. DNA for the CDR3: TGTGCCAGCTCACTGCGACAGGCCTCTGGGGGCTACGAGCAGTACTTC.

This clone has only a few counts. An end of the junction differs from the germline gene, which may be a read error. CDR3 amino acids: CASSLAGVGTGELFF. The DNA of the CDR3 is TGTGCCAGCAGTTTAGCGGGAGTAGGCACCGGGGAGCTGTTTTTT. The chain recombines TRBV7-9 with TRBJ2-2; 9 bases line up with TRBD2. This CDR3 is built from 15 residues. CDR1 is SEHNR, CDR2 FQNEAQ, per germline (reference sequence).

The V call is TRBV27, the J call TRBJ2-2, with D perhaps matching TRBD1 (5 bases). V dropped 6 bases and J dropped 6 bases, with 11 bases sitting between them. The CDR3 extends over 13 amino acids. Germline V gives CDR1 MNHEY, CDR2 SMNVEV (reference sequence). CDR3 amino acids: CASRKTGSGELFF. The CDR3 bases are TGTGCCAGCAGGAAAACAGGCTCCGGGGAGCTGTTTTTT.

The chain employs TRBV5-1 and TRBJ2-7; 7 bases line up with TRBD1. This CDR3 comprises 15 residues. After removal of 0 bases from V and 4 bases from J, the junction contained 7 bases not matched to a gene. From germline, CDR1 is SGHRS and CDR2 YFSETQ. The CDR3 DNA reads TGCGCCAGCAGCTTGGATGGGACAGCAACTTACGAGCAGTACTTC. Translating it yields CASSLDGTATYEQYF. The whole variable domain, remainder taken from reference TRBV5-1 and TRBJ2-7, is KAGVTQTPRYLIKTRGQQVTLSCSPISGHRSVSWYQQTPGQGLQFLFEYFSETQRNKGNFPGRFSGRQFSNSRSEMNVSTLELGDSALYLCASSLDGTATYEQYFGPGTRLTVT.

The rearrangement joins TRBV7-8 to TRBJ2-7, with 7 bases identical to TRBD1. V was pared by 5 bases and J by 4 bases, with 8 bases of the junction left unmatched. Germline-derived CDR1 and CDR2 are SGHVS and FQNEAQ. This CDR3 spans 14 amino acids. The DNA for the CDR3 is TGTGCCAGCAGCCAGAGGACAGGCTGGTACGAGCAGTACTTC. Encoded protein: CASSQRTGWYEQYF.

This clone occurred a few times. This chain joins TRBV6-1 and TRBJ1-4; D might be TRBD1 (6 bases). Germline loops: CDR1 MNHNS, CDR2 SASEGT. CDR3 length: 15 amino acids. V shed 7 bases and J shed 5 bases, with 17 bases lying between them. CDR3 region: CASMTWGRPNEKLFF. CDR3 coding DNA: TGTGCCAGCATGACCTGGGGGCGACCGAATGAAAAACTGTTTTTT.

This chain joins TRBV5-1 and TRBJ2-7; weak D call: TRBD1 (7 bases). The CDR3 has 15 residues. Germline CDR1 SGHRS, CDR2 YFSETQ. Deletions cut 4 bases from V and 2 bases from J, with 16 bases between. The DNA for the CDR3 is TGCGCCAGCAGCCTCCGCGGGACAGACCCCTACGAGCAGTACTTC. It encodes CASSLRGTDPYEQYF.

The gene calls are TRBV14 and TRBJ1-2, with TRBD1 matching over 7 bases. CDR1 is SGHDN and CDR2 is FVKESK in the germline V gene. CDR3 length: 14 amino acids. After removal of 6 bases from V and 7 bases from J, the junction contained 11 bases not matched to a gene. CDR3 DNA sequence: TGTGCCAGCAGACACAGGGGACCCCGTTCTGGCTACACCTTC. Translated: CASRHRGPRSGYTF.

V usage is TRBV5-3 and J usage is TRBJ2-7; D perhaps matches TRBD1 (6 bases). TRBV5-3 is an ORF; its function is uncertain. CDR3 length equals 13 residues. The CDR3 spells CTTTPGDSYEQYF. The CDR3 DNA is TGTACCACCACCCCAGGGGACTCCTACGAGCAGTACTTC.

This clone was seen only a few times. The CDR3 loop reads CASSLGDLRNEQYF. CDR3 nucleotides: TGTGCCAGCAGCTTGGGAGACTTAAGGAACGAGCAGTACTTC. This chain uses TRBV5-5 with TRBJ2-7; D is unresolved. This CDR3 region has 14 residues. Germline assignment: CDR1 SGHKS and CDR2 YYEKEE (reference sequence). Trimming cost V 0 bases and J 5 bases, with 12 bases left between them. Full variable domain (outside the CDR3, taken from reference TRBV5-5 and TRBJ2-7): DAGVTQSPTHLIKTRGQQVTLRCSPISGHKSVSWYQQVLGQGPQFIFQYYEKEERGRGNFPDRFSARQFPNYSSELNVNALLLGDSALYLCASSLGDLRNEQYFGPGTRLTVT.

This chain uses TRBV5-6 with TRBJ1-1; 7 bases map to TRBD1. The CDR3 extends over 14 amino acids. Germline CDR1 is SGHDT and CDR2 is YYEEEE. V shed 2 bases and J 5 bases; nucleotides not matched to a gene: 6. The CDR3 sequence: CASSFGTGVTEAFF. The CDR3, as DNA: TGTGCCAGCAGCTTTGGAACAGGGGTTACTGAAGCTTTCTTT.

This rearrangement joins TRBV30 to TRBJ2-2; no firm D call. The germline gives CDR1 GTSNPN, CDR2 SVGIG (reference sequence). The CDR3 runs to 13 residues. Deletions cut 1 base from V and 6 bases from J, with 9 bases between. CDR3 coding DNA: TGTGCCTGGAGTGCGCAGGCAGCCGGGGAGCTGTTTTTT. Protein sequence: CAWSAQAAGELFF.

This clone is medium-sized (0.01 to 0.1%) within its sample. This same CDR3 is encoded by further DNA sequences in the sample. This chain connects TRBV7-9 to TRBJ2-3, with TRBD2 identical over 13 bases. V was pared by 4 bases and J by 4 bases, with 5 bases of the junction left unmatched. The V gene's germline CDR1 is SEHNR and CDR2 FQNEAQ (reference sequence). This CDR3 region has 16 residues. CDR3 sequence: CASSSGLAGVADTQYF. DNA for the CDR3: TGTGCCAGCAGCTCCGGACTAGCGGGAGTTGCAGATACGCAGTATTTT.

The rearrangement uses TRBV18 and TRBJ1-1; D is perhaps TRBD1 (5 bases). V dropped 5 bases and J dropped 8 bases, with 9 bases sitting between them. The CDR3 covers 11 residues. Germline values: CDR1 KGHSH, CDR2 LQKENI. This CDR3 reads CASSDYREAFF. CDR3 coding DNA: TGTGCCAGCTCAGATTACAGGGAAGCTTTCTTT.

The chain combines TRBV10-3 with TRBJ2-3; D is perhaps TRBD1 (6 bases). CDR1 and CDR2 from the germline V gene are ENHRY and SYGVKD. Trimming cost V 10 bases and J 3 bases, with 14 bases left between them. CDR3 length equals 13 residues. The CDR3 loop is CAKRGSETDTQYF. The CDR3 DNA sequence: TGTGCCAAAAGGGGGAGCGAGACAGATACGCAGTATTTT.

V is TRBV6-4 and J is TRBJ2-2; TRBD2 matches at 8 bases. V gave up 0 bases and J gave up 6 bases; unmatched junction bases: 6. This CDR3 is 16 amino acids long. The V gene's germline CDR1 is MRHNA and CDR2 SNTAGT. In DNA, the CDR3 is TGTGCCAGCAGTGACTCGAGTACTAGCGGCGCCGGGGAGCTGTTTTTT. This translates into CASSDSSTSGAGELFF.

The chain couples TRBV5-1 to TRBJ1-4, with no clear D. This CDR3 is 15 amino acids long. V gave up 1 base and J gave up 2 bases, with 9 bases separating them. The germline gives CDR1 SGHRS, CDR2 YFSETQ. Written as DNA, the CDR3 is TGCGCCAGCAGCTTGCTCAGGAATACTAATGAAAAACTGTTTTTT. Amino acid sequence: CASSLLRNTNEKLFF.

As DNA, the CDR3 is TGTGCCAGCTCGGGGGACACCTTTTACGAGCAGTACTTC. Encoded protein: CASSGDTFYEQYF. V and J are TRBV18 and TRBJ2-7, with D possibly being TRBD1 (6 bases). The V end was cut by 6 bases, the J end by 4 bases, with 13 bases between. CDR3 length: 13 amino acids. Per germline, CDR1 KGHSH and CDR2 LQKENI. Full variable domain (rest looked up from reference TRBV18 and TRBJ2-7): NAGVMQNPRHLVRRRGQEARLRCSPMKGHSHVYWYRQLPEEGLKFMVYLQKENIIDESGMPKERFSAEFPKEGPSILRIQQVVRGDSAAYFCASSGDTFYEQYFGPGTRLTVT.